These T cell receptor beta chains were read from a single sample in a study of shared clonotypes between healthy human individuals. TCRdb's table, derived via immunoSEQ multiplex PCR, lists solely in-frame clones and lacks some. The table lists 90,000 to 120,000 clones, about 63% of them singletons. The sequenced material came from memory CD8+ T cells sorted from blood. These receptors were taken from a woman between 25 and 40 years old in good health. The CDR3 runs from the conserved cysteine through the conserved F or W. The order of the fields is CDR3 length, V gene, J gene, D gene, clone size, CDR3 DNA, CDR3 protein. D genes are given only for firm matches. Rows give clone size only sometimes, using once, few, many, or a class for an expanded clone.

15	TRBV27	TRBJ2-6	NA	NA	TGTGCCAGCAGTTTGTATAGCTCTGGGGCCAACGTCCTGACTTTC	CASSLYSSGANVLTF
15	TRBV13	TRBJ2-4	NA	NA	TGTGCCAGCAAGGTCCGGGGAGGTACCAAAAACATTCAGTACTTC	CASKVRGGTKNIQYF
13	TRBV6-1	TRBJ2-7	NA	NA	TGTGCCAGCATTTCAGGGAGAGTTGCCGAGCAGTACTTC	CASISGRVAEQYF
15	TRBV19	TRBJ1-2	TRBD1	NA	TGTGCCAGTAGTAGGAGACAGGGAACTAACTATGGCTACACCTTC	CASSRRQGTNYGYTF
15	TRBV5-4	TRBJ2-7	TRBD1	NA	TGTGCCAGCATTAAGGGGGCACCCATTCCCTACGAGCAGTACTTC	CASIKGAPIPYEQYF
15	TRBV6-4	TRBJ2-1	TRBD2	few	TGTGCCAGCAGTGAGGGACTAGCGGGAAGCAATGAGCAGTTCTTC	CASSEGLAGSNEQFF
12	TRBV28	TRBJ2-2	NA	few	TGTGCCAGCCTTAAGAACACCGGGGAGCTGTTTTTT	CASLKNTGELFF
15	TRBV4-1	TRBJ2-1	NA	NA	TGCGCCAGCAGCCTGGGGTGGGGGACCTACAATGAGCAGTTCTTC	CASSLGWGTYNEQFF
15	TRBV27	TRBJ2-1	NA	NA	TGTGCCAGCAGTTTGGTTAAACAGCCGTCAGGGGAGCAGTTCTTC	CASSLVKQPSGEQFF
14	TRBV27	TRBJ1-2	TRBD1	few	TGTGCCAGCAGTCTTGACAGGGCCAACTATGGCTACACCTTC	CASSLDRANYGYTF
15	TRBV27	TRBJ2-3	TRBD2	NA	TGTGCCAGCAGCCATAGGGAGGGGTACACAGATACGCAGTATTTT	CASSHREGYTDTQYF
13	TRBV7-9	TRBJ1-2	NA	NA	TGTGCCAGCAGCCCAACAGGGTACTATGGCTACACCTTC	CASSPTGYYGYTF
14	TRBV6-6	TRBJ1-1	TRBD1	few	TGTGCCAGCAGTGGGACAGCCATAAACACTGAAGCTTTCTTT	CASSGTAINTEAFF
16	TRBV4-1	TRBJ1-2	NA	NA	TGCGCCAGCAGCCAAGCCATTTTCCGCAGCTGGTATGGCTACACCTTC	CASSQAIFRSWYGYTF
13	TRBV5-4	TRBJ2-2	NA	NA	TGTGCCAGCAGCTTGTGGGGGGCCGGGGAGCTGTTTTTT	CASSLWGAGELFF
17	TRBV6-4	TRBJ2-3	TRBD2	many	TGTGCCAGCAGTGACTCGCGGACTAGCGGGGGGTCAGATACGCAGTATTTT	CASSDSRTSGGSDTQYF
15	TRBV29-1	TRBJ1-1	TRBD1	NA	TGCAGCGTCATAAACAGGGGCCTAATGAACACTGAAGCTTTCTTT	CSVINRGLMNTEAFF
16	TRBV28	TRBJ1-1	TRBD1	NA	TGTGCCAGCAGTCTCAGTCCCAGGGGGGGAGACACTGAAGCTTTCTTT	CASSLSPRGGDTEAFF
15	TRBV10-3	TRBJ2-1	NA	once	TGTGCCATCAGTCATAGAAGCGGCAGGTACAATGAGCAGTTCTTC	CAISHRSGRYNEQFF
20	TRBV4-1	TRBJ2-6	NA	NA	TGCGCCAGCAGCCAACCGACTAGGGACAGATCGTTCTCTGGGGCCAACGTCCTGACTTTC	CASSQPTRDRSFSGANVLTF
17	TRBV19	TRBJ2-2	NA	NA	TGTGCCAGTAGCTCCCCCTCCACGGGGAGACGAACCGGGGAGCTGTTTTTT	CASSSPSTGRRTGELFF
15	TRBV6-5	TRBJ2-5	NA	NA	TGTGCCAGCAGTTACTCGAGAGGGAGTGTAGAGACCCAGTACTTC	CASSYSRGSVETQYF
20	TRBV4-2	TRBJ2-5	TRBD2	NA	TGTGCCAGCAGCCAAGTATCTGCTAGCGGGAGAAGTCGTTCTAGGGAGACCCAGTACTTC	CASSQVSASGRSRSRETQYF
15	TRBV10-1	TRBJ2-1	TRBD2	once	TGCGCCAGCAGTGCCCAAGCGGGAGACTACAATGAGCAGTTCTTC	CASSAQAGDYNEQFF
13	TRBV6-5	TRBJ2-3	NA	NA	TGTGCCAGCAGTTACGAAGGGGCAGATACGCAGTATTTT	CASSYEGADTQYF
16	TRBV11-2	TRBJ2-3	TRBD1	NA	TGTGCCAGCAGCACCGTACAGGGGACCTCTTCAGATACGCAGTATTTT	CASSTVQGTSSDTQYF
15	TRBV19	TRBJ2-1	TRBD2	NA	TGTGCCAGTAGTATATTTACCGGGACTAGCGATGAGCAGTTCTTC	CASSIFTGTSDEQFF
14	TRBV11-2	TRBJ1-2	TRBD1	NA	TGTGCCAGCAGCCCCTACAGGGGGCTGTATGGCTACACCTTC	CASSPYRGLYGYTF
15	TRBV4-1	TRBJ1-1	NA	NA	TGCGCCAGCAGCCAAGAGGGGGCGGGTGGCACTGAAGCTTTCTTT	CASSQEGAGGTEAFF
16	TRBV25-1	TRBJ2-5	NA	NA	TGTGCCAGCAGTGAAAACGAGGGACCCACCGGAGAGACCCAGTACTTC	CASSENEGPTGETQYF
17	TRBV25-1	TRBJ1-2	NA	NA	TGTGCCAGCAGTGCTATGCGGACGGAAGATGTTGACTATGGCTACACCTTC	CASSAMRTEDVDYGYTF
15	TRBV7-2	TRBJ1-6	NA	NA	TGTGCCAGCAGCACTAACAGGGTCCTGCGATCACCCCTCCACTTT	CASSTNRVLRSPLHF
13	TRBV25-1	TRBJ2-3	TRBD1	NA	TGTGCCAGCGGAGACAGGGGAACAGATACGCAGTATTTT	CASGDRGTDTQYF
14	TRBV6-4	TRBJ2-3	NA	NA	TGTGCCAGCAGTGACTCGCCGGGAGCGGAGGCGCAGTATTTT	CASSDSPGAEAQYF
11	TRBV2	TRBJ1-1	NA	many	TGTGCCACGGCAGAGTACACTGAAGCTTTCTTT	CATAEYTEAFF
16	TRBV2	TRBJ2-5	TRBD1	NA	TGTGCCAGCAGTGGGAAGGACAGGGTCCCAAAAGAGACCCAGTACTTC	CASSGKDRVPKETQYF
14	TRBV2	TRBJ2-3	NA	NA	TGTGCCAGCAGTCCGGATGCTAGCACAGATACGCAGTATTTT	CASSPDASTDTQYF
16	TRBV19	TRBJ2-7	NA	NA	TGTGCCAGTAGTATAGTCGGCTACCCCTCCTCCTACGAGCAGTACTTC	CASSIVGYPSSYEQYF
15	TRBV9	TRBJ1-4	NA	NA	TGTGCCAGCAGCCCAGAGGCAGGCCTTAATGAAAAACTGTTTTTT	CASSPEAGLNEKLFF
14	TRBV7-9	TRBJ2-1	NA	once	TGTGCCAGCAGCCCGACGCCTGGATTCAATGAGCAGTTCTTC	CASSPTPGFNEQFF
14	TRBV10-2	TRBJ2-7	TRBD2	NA	TGCGCCAGCAGTGACGGGGGAGGGCCCTACGAGCAGTACTTC	CASSDGGGPYEQYF
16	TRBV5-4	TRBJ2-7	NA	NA	TGTGCCAGCTCTCCCGCCGGGGGCGGGGGCCGGTATGAGCAGTACTTC	CASSPAGGGGRYEQYF
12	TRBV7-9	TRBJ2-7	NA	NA	TGTGCCAGCAGCCCCCCTGACTACGAGCAGTACTTC	CASSPPDYEQYF
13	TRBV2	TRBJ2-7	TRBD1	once	TGTGCCAGCAGGGACAGGGTCCCCTACGAGCAGTACTTC	CASRDRVPYEQYF
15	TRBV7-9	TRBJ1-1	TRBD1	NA	TGTGCCAGCAGCTGGTGGTCGGACAGGCCCACTGAAGCTTTCTTT	CASSWWSDRPTEAFF
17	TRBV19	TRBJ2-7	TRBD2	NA	TGTGCCAGTAGTATAGCTGGGACTAGCGGAAGCTCCTACGAGCAGTACTTC	CASSIAGTSGSSYEQYF
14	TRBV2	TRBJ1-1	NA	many	TGTGCCAGCAGTGACCTCGGATGGACTCCTGAAGCTTTCTTT	CASSDLGWTPEAFF
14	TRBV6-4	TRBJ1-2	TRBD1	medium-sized	TGTGCCAGCAGGGAGGGACAGGAAACCAATGGCTACACCTTC	CASREGQETNGYTF